This T cell receptor beta chain was captured in a study of T cell responses to AZD1222 COVID-19 vaccine (dated by TCRdb to 2020 to 2023). Regarding the research as a whole: AZD1222 recipients whose second dose came at about 4 weeks and those whose second dose came at about 12 weeks were combined into one group, since spike-specific TCR depth and breadth did not differ between the two schedules. TCR sequencing was performed for about 240 trial participants, of whom some 200 were given two doses of AZD1222 and around 26 were given two doses of MenACWY control vaccine. Enrollment into the trials was organized by age into subgroups of 18-55, 56-69 and 70-plus years, and those subgroups contained about 160, 30 and 59 TCR-sequenced participants, respectively. What the work shows at the level of the full study, not this receptor alone: Nearly half of unique spike-specific TCRs reportedly recognized epitopes outside regions mutated in the B.1.351 and B.1.1.7 variants. The 56-69-year group was small, and its depth increase did not reach significance, likely because of low power. No day 14 peak-response samples were available, so repertoires were characterized only after the peak T cell response. The vaccine-associated CD4 TCRs covered the entire spike protein, and the dominant responses fell in regions 160-218 and 743-854. Spike-specific TCR breadth and depth rose significantly after two AZD1222 doses compared with day 0 and with MenACWY recipients. Most participants were white British and females outnumbered males, and the authors suggested that clonal diversity may have been underestimated. Conclusions about previously exposed vaccinees were limited because only six AZD1222 recipients were SARS-CoV-2 seropositive at baseline.

The time point label for this specimen denotes: baseline before first vaccination. Vaccinee samples were obtained from the UK trials COV001 and COV002, which included a single-blind randomized controlled phase 2/3 trial of AZD1222 (ChAdOx1 nCoV-19) in healthy adults. Trial participant PBMC samples were collected at day 0 and day 28 after the second dose for TCRbeta chain sequencing. As encoded in the germline V gene (reference sequence), CDR1 is MNHNY while CDR2 is SVGAGI. From the cysteine through the phenylalanine, the CDR3 covers 14 amino acids. The DNA shown is the 42-base CDR3, in frame from base 1. After removal of 4 bases from V and 11 bases from J, the junction retains 7 bases not matched to a gene. About this clone itself: The clone's antigen remains unknown. No base quality values were provided; no much bigger clone lies one nucleotide off.

The CDR3 regions of human TCRbeta chains were subjected to immunosequencing. From the authors' description of their analysis: TCRs in the repertoires were matched against a reference library of SARS-CoV-2-specific TCRs that had been generated with the MIRA antigen-specificity platform. Breadth meant the fraction of unique TCRs that were SARS-CoV-2-associated, whereas depth meant the fraction of total T cells that were SARS-CoV-2-associated. Each spike-specific TCR was assigned to its reactive spike region and to a CD4 or CD8 class using the MIRA data. Log10-transformed breadth and depth values were compared by one-way ANOVA with Sidak's multiple comparisons tests. The clones in this table, taken by TCRdb from immuneACCESS, are in-frame only. Not every clone is retained; where verified, under half of the shortfall comes from an unresolved V gene, and the cause of the rest is unknown. That table supplies the V and J calls and clone size; D and trimming were determined from the DNA. The sample table holds 120,000 or so clones, of which around 82% were seen once. The ten largest clones represent approximately 5.9% of the sample.

Here the sequenced sample was peripheral blood, taken on day 0 of AZD1222 vaccination. The sequence was collected from an adult in good health. This receptor chain uses TRBV6-6 and TRBJ2-5; TRBD2 fits 13 bases in the junction. This receptor has the CDR3 CASSSFTSGGAQYF. The bases read TGTGCCAGCAGTTCGTTTACTAGCGGGGGGGCTCAGTACTTC.